This T cell receptor (beta chain) was captured by sequencing in a study of T cells in Graves' hyperthyroidism and ophthalmopathy. Amplification targeted TCR beta CDR3 regions from RNA transcripts. The HTBI primer set served for first-round RT-PCR of the TCR CDR3. TCRdb processed the multiplex PCR reads anew with MiXCR; each CDR3 protein has one entry. The table lists roughly 400,000 distinct CDR3 sequences, just under 25% of them singletons. This CDR3 comprises 13 residues. V was cut by 3 bases and J by 8 bases, with 13 bases left in between. The table lists this clonotype with many counts. The sequence was collected from a man aged 50-59 years with Graves' hyperthyroidism. Sequenced sample: blood. This rearrangement joins TRBV12-3 or TRBV12-4 to TRBJ1-2, with D possibly being TRBD1 (6 bases). The CDR3 region is CASSFLYRDGYTF. Here the CDR3 DNA reads TGTGCCAGCAGTTTCCTTTACAGGGACGGCTACACCTTC.